The T cell receptor beta chain described here comes from a study of PD-1 blockade in classical Hodgkin lymphoma. Method: immunoSEQ multiplex PCR; TCRdb's copy keeps in-frame clones and lacks some. The sample shows 7,000 to 8,500 clones, about 84% of them seen only once. The time point was: cycle 4 day 1 (C4D1), after less than 7 weeks of nivolumab. Each patient relapsed following autologous stem cell transplantation, and prior brentuximab vedotin exposure differed. This CDR3 is 14 amino acids long. Germline V lookup: CDR1 LNHDA, CDR2 SQIVND (reference sequence). Trimming cost V 5 bases and J 4 bases; bases outside gene matches: 5.

The rearrangement links TRBV19 to TRBJ2-3, with 8 bases matching TRBD1. Sequenced material: peripheral blood mononuclear cells (PBMCs), taken before the fourth cycle of nivolumab. The sequence was obtained from a human donor with classical Hodgkin lymphoma. The CDR3 bases are TGTGCCAGTAGTGGACAGGGTGGTTCAGATACGCAGTATTTT. Encoded protein: CASSGQGGSDTQYF.